The clone carrying this T cell receptor beta chain was counted at least ten times. The study left out patients who had uncontrolled infection, other autoimmune disease, pregnancy or lactation. These data are taken from a study of T cells in Graves' hyperthyroidism and ophthalmopathy. The CDR3 extends over 12 amino acids. The V end was cut by 5 bases, the J end by 3 bases, with 10 bases between. The V gene's germline CDR1 is DFQATT and CDR2 SNEGSKA (reference sequence). Amplified TCR beta CDR3 regions came from RNA transcripts. HTBI primers were used for first-round RT-PCR of the TCR CDR3. Via MiXCR, TCRdb re-called the multiplex PCR reads, giving one row per CDR3 protein. Of hundreds of thousands of distinct CDR3 sequences listed, 35% to 40% are singletons.

J is TRBJ1-2 and V is TRBV20-1; D gene unclear. This clonotype was obtained from a man aged 18-30 years with Graves' hyperthyroidism. The sample taken for sequencing was blood. CDR3 coding DNA: TGCAGTGCTCAGGCCACTTACTATGGCTACACCTTC. It is translated as CSAQATYYGYTF.